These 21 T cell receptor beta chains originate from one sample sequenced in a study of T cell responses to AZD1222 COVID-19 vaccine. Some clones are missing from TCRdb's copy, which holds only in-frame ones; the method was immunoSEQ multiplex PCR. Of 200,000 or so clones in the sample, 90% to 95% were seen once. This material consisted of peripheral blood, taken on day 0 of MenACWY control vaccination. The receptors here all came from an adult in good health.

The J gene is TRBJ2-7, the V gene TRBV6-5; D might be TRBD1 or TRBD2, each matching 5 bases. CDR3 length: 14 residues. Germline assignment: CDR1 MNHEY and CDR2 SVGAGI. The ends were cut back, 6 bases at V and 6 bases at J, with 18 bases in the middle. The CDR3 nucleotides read TGTGCCAGCAGGAGACAGCTAGCAGCGACCGAGCAGTACTTC. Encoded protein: CASRRQLAATEQYF.

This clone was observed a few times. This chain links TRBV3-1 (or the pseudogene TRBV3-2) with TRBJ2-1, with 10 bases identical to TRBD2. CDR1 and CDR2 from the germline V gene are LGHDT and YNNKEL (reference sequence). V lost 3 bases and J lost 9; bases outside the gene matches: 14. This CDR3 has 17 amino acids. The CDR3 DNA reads TGTGCCAGCAGCCACCCACTAGCGGGATACAATCTTCGTGAGCAGTTCTTC. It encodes CASSHPLAGYNLREQFF.

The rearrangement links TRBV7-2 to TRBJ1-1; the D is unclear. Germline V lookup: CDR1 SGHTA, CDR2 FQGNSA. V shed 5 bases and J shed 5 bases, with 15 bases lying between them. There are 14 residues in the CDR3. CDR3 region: CASSPRAEGTEAFF. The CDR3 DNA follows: TGTGCCAGCAGCCCTAGGGCGGAGGGAACTGAAGCTTTCTTT.

CDR3 amino acids: CASSTPNYGYTF. In DNA form, the CDR3 reads TGTGCCAGCAGCACACCGAACTATGGCTACACCTTC. This chain links TRBV7-8 with TRBJ1-2; D gene uncertain. Germline loops: CDR1 SGHVS, CDR2 FQNEAQ. The V end was cut by 5 bases, the J end by 2 bases, with 6 bases between. This CDR3 has 12 residues. The full variable domain, rest sourced from reference TRBV7-8 and TRBJ1-2, is GAGVSQSPRYKVAKRGQDVALRCDPISGHVSLFWYQQALGQGPEFLTYFQNEAQLDKSGLPSDRFFAERPEGSVSTLKIQRTQQEDSAVYLCASSTPNYGYTFGSGTRLTVV.

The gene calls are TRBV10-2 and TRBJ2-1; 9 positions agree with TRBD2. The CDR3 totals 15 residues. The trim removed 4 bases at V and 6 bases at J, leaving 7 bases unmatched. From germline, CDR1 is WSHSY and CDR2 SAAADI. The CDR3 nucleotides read TGCGCCAGCAGTGCAGGGACTAGCTATAGCAATGAGCAGTTCTTC. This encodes CASSAGTSYSNEQFF.

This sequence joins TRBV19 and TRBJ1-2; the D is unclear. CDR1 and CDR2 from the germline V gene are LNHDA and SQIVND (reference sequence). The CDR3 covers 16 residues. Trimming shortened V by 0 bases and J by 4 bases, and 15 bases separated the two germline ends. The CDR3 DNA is TGTGCCAGTAGTATAGATCCGGACGGATACAGCTATGGCTACACCTTC. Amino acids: CASSIDPDGYSYGYTF. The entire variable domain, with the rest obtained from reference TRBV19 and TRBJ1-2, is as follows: DGGITQSPKYLFRKEGQNVTLSCEQNLNHDAMYWYRQDPGQGLRLIYYSQIVNDFQKGDIAEGYSVSREKKESFPLTVTSAQKNPTAFYLCASSIDPDGYSYGYTFGSGTRLTVV.

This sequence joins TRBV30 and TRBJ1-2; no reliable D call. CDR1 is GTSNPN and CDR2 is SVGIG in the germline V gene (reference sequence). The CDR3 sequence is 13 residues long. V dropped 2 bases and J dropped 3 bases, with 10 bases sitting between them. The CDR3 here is CAWSPPTHYGYTF. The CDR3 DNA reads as TGTGCCTGGAGTCCACCCACTCACTATGGCTACACCTTC.

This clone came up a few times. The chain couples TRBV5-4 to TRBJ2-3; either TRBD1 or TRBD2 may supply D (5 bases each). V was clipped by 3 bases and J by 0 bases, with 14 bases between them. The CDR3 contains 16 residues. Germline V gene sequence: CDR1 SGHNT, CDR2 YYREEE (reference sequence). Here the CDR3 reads CASSSGRDPSTDTQYF. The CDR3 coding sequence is TGTGCCAGCAGCTCTGGTAGGGACCCGAGCACAGATACGCAGTATTTT.

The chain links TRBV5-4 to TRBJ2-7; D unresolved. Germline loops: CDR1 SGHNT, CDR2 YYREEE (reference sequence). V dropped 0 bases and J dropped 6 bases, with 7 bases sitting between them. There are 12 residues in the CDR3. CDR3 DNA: TGTGCCAGCAGCTTGGAATGGGGCGAGCAGTACTTC. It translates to CASSLEWGEQYF.

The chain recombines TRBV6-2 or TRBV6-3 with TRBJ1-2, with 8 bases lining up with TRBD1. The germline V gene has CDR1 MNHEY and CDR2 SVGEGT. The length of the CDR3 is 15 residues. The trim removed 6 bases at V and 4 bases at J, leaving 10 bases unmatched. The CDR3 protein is CASSRGQGRGYGYTF. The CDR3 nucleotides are TGTGCCAGCAGCCGAGGACAGGGTAGAGGCTATGGCTACACCTTC.

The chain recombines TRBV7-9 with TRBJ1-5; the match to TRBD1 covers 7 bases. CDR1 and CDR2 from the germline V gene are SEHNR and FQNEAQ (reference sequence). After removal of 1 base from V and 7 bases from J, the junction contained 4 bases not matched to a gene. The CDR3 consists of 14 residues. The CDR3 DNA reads TGTGCCAGCAGCTTAGGACAGGGATCACAGCCCCAGCATTTT. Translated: CASSLGQGSQPQHF. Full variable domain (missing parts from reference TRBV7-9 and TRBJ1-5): DTGVSQNPRHKITKRGQNVTFRCDPISEHNRLYWYRQTLGQGPEFLTYFQNEAQLEKSRLLSDRFSAERPKGSFSTLEIQRTEQGDSAMYLCASSLGQGSQPQHFGDGTRLSIL.

The CDR3 loop reads CSASIPGTGYNQPQHF. The DNA for the CDR3 is TGCAGTGCTAGTATCCCCGGGACAGGCTACAATCAGCCCCAGCATTTT. The J gene is TRBJ1-5, the V gene TRBV20-1, with 8 bases fitting TRBD1. The CDR3 totals 16 residues. The germline CDR1 and CDR2 sequences are DFQATT and SNEGSKA (reference sequence). V was clipped by 3 bases and J by 3 bases; unmatched bases: 10.

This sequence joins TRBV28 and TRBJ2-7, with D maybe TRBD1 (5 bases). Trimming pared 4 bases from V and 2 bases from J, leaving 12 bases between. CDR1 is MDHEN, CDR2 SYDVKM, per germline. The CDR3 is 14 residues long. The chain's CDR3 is CASSSSGLAYEQYF. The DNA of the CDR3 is TGTGCCAGCAGTTCCTCAGGGTTGGCCTACGAGCAGTACTTC.

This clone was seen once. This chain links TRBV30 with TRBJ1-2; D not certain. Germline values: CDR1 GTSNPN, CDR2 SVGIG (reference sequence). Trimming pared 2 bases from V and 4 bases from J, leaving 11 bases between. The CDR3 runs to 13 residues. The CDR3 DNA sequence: TGTGCCTGGAGTACTTCGACGGCCTATGGCTACACCTTC. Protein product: CAWSTSTAYGYTF. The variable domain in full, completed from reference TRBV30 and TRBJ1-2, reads SQTIHQWPATLVQPVGSPLSLECTVEGTSNPNLYWYRQAAGRGLQLLFYSVGIGQISSEVPQNLSASRPQDRQFILSSKKLLLSDSGFYLCAWSTSTAYGYTFGSGTRLTVV.

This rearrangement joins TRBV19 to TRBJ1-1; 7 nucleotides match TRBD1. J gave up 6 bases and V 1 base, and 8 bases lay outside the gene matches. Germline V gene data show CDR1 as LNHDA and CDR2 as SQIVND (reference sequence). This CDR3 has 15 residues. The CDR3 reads CASSIGSSGGPEAFF. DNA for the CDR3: TGTGCCAGTAGTATAGGATCTTCAGGGGGGCCTGAAGCTTTCTTT.

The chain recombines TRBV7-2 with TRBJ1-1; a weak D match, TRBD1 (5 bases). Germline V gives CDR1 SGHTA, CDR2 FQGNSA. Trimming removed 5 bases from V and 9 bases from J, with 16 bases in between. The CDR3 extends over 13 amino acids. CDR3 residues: CASSDLRGVKAFF. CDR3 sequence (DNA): TGTGCCAGCAGCGACCTACGGGGGGTTAAAGCTTTCTTT.

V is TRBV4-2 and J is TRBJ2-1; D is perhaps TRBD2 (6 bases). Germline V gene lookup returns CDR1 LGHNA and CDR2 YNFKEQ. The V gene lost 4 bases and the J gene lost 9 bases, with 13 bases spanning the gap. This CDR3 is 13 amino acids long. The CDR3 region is CASSPNEGLEQFF. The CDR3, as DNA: TGTGCCAGCAGCCCTAATGAGGGACTTGAGCAGTTCTTC.

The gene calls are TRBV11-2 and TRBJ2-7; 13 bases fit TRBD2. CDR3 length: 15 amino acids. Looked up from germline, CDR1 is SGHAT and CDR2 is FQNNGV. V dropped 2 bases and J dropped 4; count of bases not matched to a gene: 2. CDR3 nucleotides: TGTGCCAGCAGCTTACGGACTAGCGGGAGTTACGAGCAGTACTTC. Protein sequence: CASSLRTSGSYEQYF.

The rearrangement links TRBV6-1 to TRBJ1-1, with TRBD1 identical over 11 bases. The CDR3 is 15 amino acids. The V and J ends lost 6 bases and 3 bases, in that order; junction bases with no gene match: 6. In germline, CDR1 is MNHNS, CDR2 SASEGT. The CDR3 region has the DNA TGTGCCAGCAGGGACAGGGGGCGAGTAGACACTGAAGCTTTCTTT. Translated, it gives CASRDRGRVDTEAFF.

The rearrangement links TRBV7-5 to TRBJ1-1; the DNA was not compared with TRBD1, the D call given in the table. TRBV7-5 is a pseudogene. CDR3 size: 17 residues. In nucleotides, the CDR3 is TGTGTCAGAAGCCGCGGGACAGGGACCTATATGAACACTGAAGCTTTCTTT. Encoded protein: CVRSRGTGTYMNTEAFF.

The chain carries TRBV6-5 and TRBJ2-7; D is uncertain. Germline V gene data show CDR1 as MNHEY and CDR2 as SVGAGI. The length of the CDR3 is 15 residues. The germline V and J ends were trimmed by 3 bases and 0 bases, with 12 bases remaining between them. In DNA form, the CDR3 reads TGTGCCAGCAGTTATGGTCGGTTGGACTCCTACGAGCAGTACTTC. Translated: CASSYGRLDSYEQYF.